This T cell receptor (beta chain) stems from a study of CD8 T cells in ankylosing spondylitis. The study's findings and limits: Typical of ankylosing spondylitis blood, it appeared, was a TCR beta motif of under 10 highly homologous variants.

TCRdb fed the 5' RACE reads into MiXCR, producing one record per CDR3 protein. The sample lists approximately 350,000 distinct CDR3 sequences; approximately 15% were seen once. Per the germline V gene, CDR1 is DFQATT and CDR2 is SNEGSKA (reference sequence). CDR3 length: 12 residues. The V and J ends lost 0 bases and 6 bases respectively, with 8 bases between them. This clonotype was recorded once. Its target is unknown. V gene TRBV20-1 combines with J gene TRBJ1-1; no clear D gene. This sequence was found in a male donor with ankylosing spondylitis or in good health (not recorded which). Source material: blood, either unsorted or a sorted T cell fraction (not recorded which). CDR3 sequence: CSARDKGAEAFF. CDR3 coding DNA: TGCAGTGCTAGAGATAAGGGAGCTGAAGCTTTCTTT.